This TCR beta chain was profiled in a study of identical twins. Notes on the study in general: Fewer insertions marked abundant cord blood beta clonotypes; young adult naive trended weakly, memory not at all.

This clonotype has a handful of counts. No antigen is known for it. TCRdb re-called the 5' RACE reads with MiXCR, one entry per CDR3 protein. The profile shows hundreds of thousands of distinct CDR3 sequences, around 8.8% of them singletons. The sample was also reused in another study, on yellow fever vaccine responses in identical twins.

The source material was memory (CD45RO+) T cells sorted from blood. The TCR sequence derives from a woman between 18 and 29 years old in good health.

In DNA, the CDR3 is TGTGCCAGCAGCTTGTGGGGAGTAACTAGCGGGTACACCGGGGAGCTGTTTTTT. Translation gives CASSLWGVTSGYTGELFF. The J gene is TRBJ2-2, the V gene TRBV5-6; 9 bases align to TRBD2. V shed 1 base and J 3 bases; nucleotides not matched to a gene: 10. The germline V gene encodes CDR1 SGHDT and CDR2 YYEEEE. This CDR3 contains 18 residues.